Presented here are 3 T cell receptor beta chains from one specimen sequenced in a study of shared clonotypes between healthy human individuals. Profiled with immunoSEQ multiplex PCR; TCRdb holds only in-frame clones, not every one. The sample includes roughly 1,100,000 clones, about 75% of them seen just once. Sequenced sample: memory CD4+ T cells sorted from blood. Specified subset: CD45RA-negative fraction. Every receptor here comes from a man in his late teens or twenties in good health.

The V gene is TRBV13, the J gene TRBJ2-3; TRBD2 aligns across 11 bases. The CDR3 spans 16 residues. The V segment lost 5 bases and the J segment 5 bases; nucleotides outside the gene matches: 9. Germline-derived CDR1 and CDR2 are PRHDT and FYEKMQ (reference sequence). In DNA form, the CDR3 reads TGTGCCAGCAGCATGATACTAGCGGGGGTAGAAGATACGCAGTATTTT. It codes for CASSMILAGVEDTQYF. Full variable domain (outside the CDR3, taken from reference TRBV13 and TRBJ2-3): AAGVIQSPRHLIKEKRETATLKCYPIPRHDTVYWYQQGPGQDPQFLISFYEKMQSDKGSIPDRFSAQQFSDYHSELNMSSLELGDSALYFCASSMILAGVEDTQYFGPGTRLTVL.

The gene calls are TRBV5-1 and TRBJ2-3, with D unresolved. The germline V gene has CDR1 SGHRS and CDR2 YFSETQ. The CDR3 contains 16 residues. With 4 bases removed from V and 4 bases from J, the gap between germline ends came to 19 bases. CDR3 DNA sequence: TGCGCCAGCAGCCCTGGTGGAACCGCGGCGGCAGATACGCAGTATTTT. Amino acids: CASSPGGTAAADTQYF.

The chain couples TRBV6-1 to TRBJ2-3; 10 bases match TRBD2. V lost 3 bases and J lost 2; bases outside the gene matches: 5. Germline assignment: CDR1 MNHNS and CDR2 SASEGT. The CDR3 spans 16 residues. This CDR3 reads CASSDLLAGTTDTQYF. DNA of the CDR3: TGTGCCAGCAGTGATTTACTAGCGGGAACCACAGATACGCAGTATTTT.